Listed here are 8 T cell receptor beta chains from one sample, sequenced in a study of chemoradiotherapy in HPV16-positive cancers. TCRdb's copy holds only in-frame clones and misses some; the assay was immunoSEQ multiplex PCR. The sample lists about 32,000 clones; around 80% were seen once. The sequencing used blood, collected from a patient who underwent chemoradiotherapy. These receptors were taken from a human donor with HPV-associated anogenital cancer.

The chain uses TRBV14 and TRBJ1-2; D unclear. Trimming took 5 bases from V and 2 from J, leaving 6 bases between them. The CDR3 has 12 amino acids. Germline assignment: CDR1 SGHDN and CDR2 FVKESK. The CDR3: CASSWENYGYTF. The CDR3 DNA reads as TGTGCCAGCAGCTGGGAAAACTATGGCTACACCTTC.

The chain recombines TRBV14 with TRBJ2-1, with 7 bases lining up with TRBD2. CDR3 length: 15 residues. CDR1 SGHDN and CDR2 FVKESK come from the germline V gene. Trimming at V came to 3 bases and at J to 6 bases, leaving 8 bases not matched to a gene. The CDR3 region is CASSQWGGAGNEQFF. CDR3 DNA sequence: TGTGCCAGCAGCCAGTGGGGGGGTGCAGGCAATGAGCAGTTCTTC.

The rearrangement uses TRBV5-1 and TRBJ1-2; 10 bases fit TRBD1. V lost 9 bases to trimming and J lost 4 bases; unmatched junction nucleotides: 9. The CDR3 is 14 amino acids. Germline assignment: CDR1 SGHRS and CDR2 YFSETQ. In DNA form, the CDR3 reads TGCGCCACCAAACCGGGACAGGGGACCTATGGCTACACCTTC. Its protein is CATKPGQGTYGYTF.

This clone was counted once. This chain uses TRBV29-1 with TRBJ1-3; a weak D match, TRBD1 (5 bases). This CDR3 is built from 12 residues. Trimming removed 6 bases at V and 4 bases at J, with 10 bases between. Germline V CDR1 and CDR2: SQVTM, ANQGSEA. CDR3 coding DNA: TGCAGCGTGGGGGTGGAAGGAAACACCATATATTTT. Translated, it gives CSVGVEGNTIYF.

This chain uses TRBV14 with TRBJ2-7, with D tentatively TRBD1 (5 bases). The length of the CDR3 is 13 residues. Trimming left V 3 bases short and J 4 bases short, with 10 bases between. CDR1 and CDR2 (germline): SGHDN, FVKESK. The CDR3 loop reads CASSHRVSYEQYF. CDR3 bases: TGTGCCAGCAGCCACAGGGTTTCGTACGAGCAGTACTTC.

CDR3 nucleotide sequence: TGCAGTGCTAGAGTAGGAGAGACCCAGTACTTC. It specifies CSARVGETQYF. The V and J genes are TRBV20-1 and TRBJ2-5; D ambiguous. Between the trimmed V and J ends, which lost 1 base and 4 bases, there was a span of 4 bases. CDR1 and CDR2 (germline): DFQATT, SNEGSKA (reference sequence). This CDR3 has 11 residues.

The CDR3 DNA sequence: TGTGCCAGCAGCTTAATGACAGGGAATGCCGCGCAGTATTTT. This translates into CASSLMTGNAAQYF. This chain uses TRBV7-3 with TRBJ2-3; TRBD1 agrees at 7 bases. Trimming at V came to 1 base and at J to 10 bases, leaving 8 bases not matched to a gene. The CDR3 covers 14 residues. Germline CDR1 reads SGHTA; CDR2 reads FQGTGA.

This chain uses TRBV7-2 with TRBJ2-7; 7 bases agree with TRBD1. J gave up 3 bases and V 5 bases, and 13 bases lay outside the gene matches. The CDR3 loop spans 16 amino acids. CDR1 is SGHTA, CDR2 FQGNSA, per germline. DNA of the CDR3: TGTGCCAGCAGCCCCCAGGAGTGGCAGGGGGTCTACGAGCAGTACTTC. The encoded protein is CASSPQEWQGVYEQYF.